This T cell receptor beta chain stems from a study of blood T cell repertoires in COVID-19. Libraries were prepared by immunoSEQ multiplex PCR; TCRdb keeps only in-frame clonotypes and omits some of them. The top ten clones hold approximately 44% of a sample with fewer than 50,000 clones, about 83% of them seen once. Sequenced input: peripheral blood. The receptors here all came from a woman aged 80 or over with active or convalescent COVID-19.

The chain recombines TRBV30 with TRBJ1-2; TRBD1 matches 9 bases. V shed 7 bases and J 3 bases; nucleotides not matched to a gene: 3. Germline CDR1 GTSNPN, CDR2 SVGIG (reference sequence). The CDR3 consists of 12 residues. CDR3 sequence reads: CASRQGDYGYTF. CDR3 coding DNA: TGTGCCTCACGACAGGGGGACTATGGCTACACCTTC. Looking up the rest from reference TRBV30 and TRBJ1-2 gives the full variable domain: SQTIHQWPATLVQPVGSPLSLECTVEGTSNPNLYWYRQAAGRGLQLLFYSVGIGQISSEVPQNLSASRPQDRQFILSSKKLLLSDSGFYLCASRQGDYGYTFGSGTRLTVV.